A single TCR beta chain is shown here with its context. The target antigen is unknown. The junction had 7 bases not matched to a gene; V was cut back by 6 bases and J by 3 bases. Germline V gene sequence: CDR1 SGHNT, CDR2 YYREEE (reference sequence). This CDR3 is built from 14 residues. These data come from a study of T cell repertoires in ileal Crohn's disease. Generated by immunoSEQ multiplex PCR, the TCRdb table keeps only in-frame clones and is missing some. Seen here are 13,000 to 15,000 clones, about 70% observed once, and the top ten hold approximately 5.6%. Findings and caveats of the study: Compared with CD4 T cells, sorted CD8 cells carried more expanded clones. Clonal expansions were more frequent in active smokers than non-smokers at surgery. Endoscopic recurrence occurred in every patient whose clonality exceeded 26.8%.

J is TRBJ2-7 and V is TRBV5-4, with TRBD1 matching 9 bases. The receptor's source is an adult with Crohn's disease. The sample consisted of ileal tissue. The CDR3 spells CASTSRDRDYEQYF. In DNA, the CDR3 is TGTGCCAGCACCTCTCGGGACAGGGACTACGAGCAGTACTTC.